Shown below are 14 T cell receptor beta chains from a single sample sequenced in a study of cytomegalovirus exposure and HLA in healthy donors. PCR employed 60 Vbeta and 13 Jbeta primers. Only in-frame clones appear in the TCRdb table, and some are missing; sequencing was by immunoSEQ multiplex PCR. The sample consists of fewer than 95,000 clones, roughly 63% of them appearing once. Sequencing was done on a sample of PBMCs. The receptors come from a woman aged 45-60 years in good health and CMV-seropositive.

This clone was counted between two and nine times. V gene TRBV29-1 combines with J gene TRBJ1-2; D might be TRBD1 (5 bases). Germline V gene sequence: CDR1 SQVTM, CDR2 ANQGSEA. CDR3 length: 14 amino acids. V lost 5 bases and J lost 6, with 19 bases in between. The DNA of the CDR3 is TGCAGCGTTACACGGTTAGGGGAATTTAATGGCTACACCTTC. Amino acid sequence: CSVTRLGEFNGYTF.

The rearrangement uses TRBV7-2 and TRBJ1-5, with 7 nucleotides matching TRBD1. The CDR3 is 17 amino acids. Germline V gene data show CDR1 as SGHTA and CDR2 as FQGNSA. V lost 1 base to trimming and J lost 2 bases; unmatched junction nucleotides: 8. The CDR3 reads CASSLEDRLDGNQPQHF. The CDR3 nucleotides read TGTGCCAGCAGCTTAGAGGACAGGCTCGATGGCAATCAGCCCCAGCATTTT.

The chain links TRBV6-1 to TRBJ2-7; tentatively, D is TRBD1 (6 bases). The germline V gene has CDR1 MNHNS and CDR2 SASEGT. CDR3 length equals 14 residues. Deletions cut 3 bases from V and 5 bases from J, with 14 bases between. CDR3 sequence (DNA): TGTGCCAGCAGTGACACAGGGAGCGGACACGAGCAGTACTTC. As protein: CASSDTGSGHEQYF.

J is TRBJ2-7 and V is TRBV11-1; 8 positions match TRBD1. V lost 5 bases to trimming and J lost 2 bases; unmatched junction nucleotides: 8. CDR3 length: 15 residues. Germline lookup yields CDR1 SGHAT and CDR2 FQDESV (reference sequence). The CDR3 bases are TGTGCCAGCAGCCCGCGACAGGGGTTACCCTACGAGCAGTACTTC. Translating gives CASSPRQGLPYEQYF.

The chain links TRBV27 to TRBJ2-3; 9 bases align to TRBD2. In germline, CDR1 is MNHEY, CDR2 SMNVEV (reference sequence). After removal of 5 bases from V and 4 bases from J, the junction contained 10 bases not matched to a gene. The length of the CDR3 is 16 residues. The CDR3 DNA reads as TGTGCCAGCAGTACAACCCTGGGACTAGCCGCAGATACGCAGTATTTT. It encodes CASSTTLGLAADTQYF.

The chain recombines TRBV6-1 with TRBJ1-1; possible D gene TRBD1, 5 bases. The CDR3 length is 14 residues. The ends were cut back, 4 bases at V and 0 bases at J, with 9 bases in the middle. Germline V gene sequence: CDR1 MNHNS, CDR2 SASEGT. The CDR3 loop reads CASSGGRMNTEAFF. CDR3 bases: TGTGCCAGCAGTGGGGGCAGGATGAACACTGAAGCTTTCTTT.

The chain employs TRBV7-8 and TRBJ2-7, with a possible D match to TRBD1 (6 bases). This CDR3 is built from 15 residues. V lost 5 bases and J 5 bases, leaving 19 bases between the germline ends. Germline V lookup: CDR1 SGHVS, CDR2 FQNEAQ. The CDR3 sequence is CASSLTSPQGDEQYF. CDR3 DNA: TGTGCCAGCAGCCTAACTTCCCCACAGGGAGACGAGCAGTACTTC.

The rearrangement links TRBV2 to TRBJ2-3; TRBD2 aligns across 14 bases. V shed 6 bases and J 4 bases; nucleotides not matched to a gene: 3. CDR1 SNHLY and CDR2 FYNNEI come from the germline V gene. CDR3 length: 15 residues. The CDR3 protein is CASSATSGGADTQYF. CDR3 nucleotide sequence: TGTGCCAGCAGCGCGACTAGCGGGGGGGCAGATACGCAGTATTTT.

This chain connects TRBV15 to TRBJ2-3, with D perhaps TRBD2 (5 bases). The CDR3 spans 15 residues. The germline V and J ends were trimmed by 0 bases and 3 bases, with 10 bases remaining between them. Germline V gene data show CDR1 as LNHNV and CDR2 as YYDKDF (reference sequence). CDR3 region: CATSRDRGRTDTQYF. The CDR3 DNA follows: TGTGCCACCAGCAGAGATCGGGGAAGGACAGATACGCAGTATTTT.

Only a few counts were recorded for this clone. The J gene is TRBJ1-4, the V gene TRBV14; D gene uncertain. CDR3 length: 13 residues. Germline V gene lookup returns CDR1 SGHDN and CDR2 FVKESK. V was cut by 4 bases and J by 3 bases, with 6 bases left in between. CDR3 sequence reads: CASSRAANEKLFF. DNA for the CDR3: TGTGCCAGCAGCCGGGCAGCTAATGAAAAACTGTTTTTT.

The rearrangement links TRBV4-3 to TRBJ2-7, with TRBD1 matching 10 bases. CDR3 length equals 16 residues. Germline values: CDR1 LGHNA, CDR2 YSLEER. Germline trimming cut 0 bases from V and 6 bases from J; bases unmatched to any gene: 8. Written as DNA, the CDR3 is TGCGCCAGCAGCCAAGACCCTACGGGACAGGGGACCGAGCAGTACTTC. Residues: CASSQDPTGQGTEQYF.

Only one count was recorded for this clone. The chain carries TRBV30 and TRBJ1-1; 8 bases are a match to TRBD1. With 4 bases clipped from V and 1 base from J, the junction kept 8 bases outside the gene matches. From germline, CDR1 is GTSNPN and CDR2 SVGIG (reference sequence). This CDR3 is 15 amino acids long. The CDR3 nucleotides are TGTGCCTGGACACGACCCGGGACAGGGAACACTGAAGCTTTCTTT. Its protein is CAWTRPGTGNTEAFF.

The chain carries TRBV10-2 and TRBJ2-7, with D unresolved. The CDR3 totals 12 residues. V was clipped by 6 bases and J by 0 bases, with 6 bases between them. Germline V lookup: CDR1 WSHSY, CDR2 SAAADI. This CDR3 reads CASSPSSYEQYF. CDR3 coding DNA: TGCGCCAGCAGCCCGAGCTCCTACGAGCAGTACTTC.

The chain recombines TRBV18 with TRBJ2-1; 8 bases fit TRBD2. The V gene's germline CDR1 is KGHSH and CDR2 LQKENI. This CDR3 is built from 17 residues. V lost 0 bases, J lost 7 bases, and 11 bases stayed unmatched. The DNA of the CDR3 is TGTGCCAGCTCACCACCAAATCCGGGGGGGCCGGGAAATGAGCAGTTCTTC. Translated: CASSPPNPGGPGNEQFF. Based on the CDR3 plus reference TRBV18 and TRBJ2-1, the full variable domain is NAGVMQNPRHLVRRRGQEARLRCSPMKGHSHVYWYRQLPEEGLKFMVYLQKENIIDESGMPKERFSAEFPKEGPSILRIQQVVRGDSAAYFCASSPPNPGGPGNEQFFGPGTRLTVL.